This record covers a single T cell receptor (beta chain). These data come from a study of T cells expressing NK-cell markers. About the study: Seven of the eight sequenced donors were classified as HCMV-seropositive, and one was classified as seronegative.

Germline CDR1 reads DFQATT; CDR2 reads SNEGSKA (reference sequence). This CDR3 comprises 14 residues. TCRdb processed the 5' RACE reads again and assigns one entry to each CDR3 protein, with no DNA. The sample includes some 450,000 distinct CDR3 sequences. The origin of this receptor is a woman aged 18-70 years in good health. The chain couples TRBV20-1 to TRBJ2-2; TCRdb lists TRBD2, though no DNA is available to test this call. The sequencing sample was made of blood T cells: a sorted CD56 or NKG2C T cell subset, CD4+ or CD8+ T cells, or bulk PBMC T cells (not recorded which). CDR3 residues: CSARLAGGTGELFF.